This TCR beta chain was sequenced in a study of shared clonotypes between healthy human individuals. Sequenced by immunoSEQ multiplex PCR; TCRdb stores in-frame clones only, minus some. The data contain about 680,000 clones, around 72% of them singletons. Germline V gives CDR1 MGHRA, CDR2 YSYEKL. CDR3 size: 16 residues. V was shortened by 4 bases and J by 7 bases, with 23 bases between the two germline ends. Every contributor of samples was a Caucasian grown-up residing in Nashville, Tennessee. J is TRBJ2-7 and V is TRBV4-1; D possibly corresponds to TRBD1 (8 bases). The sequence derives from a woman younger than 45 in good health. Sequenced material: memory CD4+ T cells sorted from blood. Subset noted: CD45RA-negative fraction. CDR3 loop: CASSPAGQVNKAEQYF. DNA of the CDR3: TGCGCCAGCAGCCCAGCGGGACAGGTAAATAAAGCGGAGCAGTACTTC.